This TCR beta chain was sequenced for a study of blood T cell repertoires in COVID-19. Looking at the study overall: Donors in the United States, Italy and Spain gave samples during acute or convalescent COVID-19. PBMCs, B-cell-depleted T cells, or T cells were the source of the cDNA or gDNA that made up the material.

This CDR3 is 13 amino acids long. CDR1 and CDR2 (germline): GTSNPN, SVGIG (reference sequence). V was clipped by 3 bases and J by 12 bases; unmatched bases: 10. Sequencing used immunoSEQ multiplex PCR; TCRdb keeps in-frame clones, though not all of them. The sample includes over 200,000 clones, approximately 86% of them seen just once. The specimen sequenced was peripheral blood. The sequence came from a middle-aged man who had recovered from COVID-19. The rearrangement uses TRBV30 and TRBJ2-7; 11 bases map to TRBD1. The CDR3 sequence is CAWRPPGQGGGYF. The CDR3 DNA sequence: TGTGCCTGGAGACCCCCGGGACAGGGGGGAGGGTACTTC.